Listed below are T cell receptor beta chains from one sample, sequenced in a study of shared clonotypes between healthy human individuals. Sequenced by immunoSEQ multiplex PCR; TCRdb stores in-frame clones only, minus some. The profile shows about 2 million clones, about 95% of them singletons. Sequenced: naive CD8+ T cells sorted from blood. The receptor source for this set is a man aged 18 to 35 in good health. CDR3s include the opening cysteine and the closing phenylalanine or tryptophan. The order of the fields is D gene, J gene, clone size, V gene, CDR3 DNA, CDR3 protein. A D gene is named only where the DNA matches it firmly. Size is stated for part of the rows, as once, few or many counts, or as a class when the clone is expanded.

>TRBD1|TRBJ2-7|NA|TRBV11-2
TGTGCCAGCAGCGTACTGGAGGACAGGGTAGACGAGCAGTACTTC
CASSVLEDRVDEQYF
>NA|TRBJ2-7|NA|TRBV6-4
TGTGCCAGCTCTTCCGTAGCGGTAGCCTACGAGCAGTACTTC
CASSSVAVAYEQYF
>NA|TRBJ1-1|NA|TRBV14
TGTGCCAGCAGCCAAGCGAGGGCATCCATGAACACTGAAGCTTTCTTT
CASSQARASMNTEAFF
>TRBD2|TRBJ2-3|NA|TRBV28
TGTGCCAGCAGCCTTACACTAGCGGGGATCACAGATACGCAGTATTTT
CASSLTLAGITDTQYF
>NA|TRBJ2-2|NA|TRBV30
TGTGCCTGGAGTGTGGGTAGCACCGGGGAGCTGTTTTTT
CAWSVGSTGELFF
>NA|TRBJ2-1|NA|TRBV30
TGTGCCTGGACCCTTATTAACAACAATGAGCAGTTCTTC
CAWTLINNNEQFF
>TRBD2|TRBJ2-5|NA|TRBV27
TGTGCCAGCAGCCCTGGGACTAGCGGGCCCCAAGAGACCCAGTACTTC
CASSPGTSGPQETQYF
>NA|TRBJ1-5|NA|TRBV27
TGTGCCAGCACGGGATTCGCAGGTCAGCCCCAGCATTTT
CASTGFAGQPQHF
>NA|TRBJ2-2|NA|TRBV5-6
TGTGCCAGCAGCTTCGGTGCCACGAACACCGGGGAGCTGTTTTTT
CASSFGATNTGELFF
>NA|TRBJ2-1|NA|TRBV30
TGTGCCTGGAGTGAGGGGTTTGGCAATGAGCAGTTCTTC
CAWSEGFGNEQFF
>NA|TRBJ1-5|NA|TRBV5-8
TGTGCCAGCAGCCCCAATCCCCAGCATTTT
CASSPNPQHF
>TRBD2|TRBJ2-1|NA|TRBV28
TGTGCCAGCAACTCGGGGGGACGGCAGTTCTTC
CASNSGGRQFF
>TRBD1|TRBJ2-2|NA|TRBV27
TGTGCCAGCGCGTCTCCGGGACAGGACTGGGGGGAGCTGTTTTTT
CASASPGQDWGELFF
>TRBD2|TRBJ2-7|NA|TRBV5-4
TGTGCCAGCAGCTCCGGGGGGAACTACGAGCAGTACTTC
CASSSGGNYEQYF
>NA|TRBJ2-7|NA|TRBV6-1
TGTGCCAGCAGTGTTTTAGGGTCCTACGAGCAGTACTTC
CASSVLGSYEQYF
>NA|TRBJ2-7|NA|TRBV4-1
TGCGCCAGCAGCCAAGTAACCGGTTACTACGAGCAGTACTTC
CASSQVTGYYEQYF
>TRBD1|TRBJ1-5|NA|TRBV9
TGTGCCAGCAGCGCGTCAGGGGGCCCTTATAGCAATCAGCCCCAGCATTTT
CASSASGGPYSNQPQHF
>NA|TRBJ1-5|NA|TRBV19
TGTGCCAGTAGTTTCAAACACAATCAGCCCCAGCATTTT
CASSFKHNQPQHF
>NA|TRBJ1-1|NA|TRBV6-6
TGTGCCAGCAGTTACTACGACGGTAACTTAGACGCTTTCTTT
CASSYYDGNLDAFF
>NA|TRBJ1-2|NA|TRBV7-9
TGTGCCAGCAGCTTAGCTGGAGGGCCCGGCTACACCTTC
CASSLAGGPGYTF
>NA|TRBJ2-7|NA|TRBV6-5
TGTGCCAGCAGTTACTATTCAGGACTCAACGAGCAGTACTTC
CASSYYSGLNEQYF
>NA|TRBJ2-1|NA|TRBV30
TGTGCCTGGAGTATCACTGGGCCTCAGGGCGAGCAGTTCTTC
CAWSITGPQGEQFF
>NA|TRBJ1-6|NA|TRBV5-6
TGTGCCAGCAGCGGAACAACAGGGCTCGATTCACCCCTCCACTTT
CASSGTTGLDSPLHF
>TRBD1|TRBJ2-5|NA|TRBV9
TGTGCCAGCAGGGGGGACAGCCAAGAGACCCAGTACTTC
CASRGDSQETQYF
>NA|TRBJ2-7|NA|TRBV6-6
TGTGCCAGCAGTTACTCAGAGGTCCGCGAGCAGTACTTC
CASSYSEVREQYF
>NA|TRBJ1-4|NA|TRBV30
TGTGCCTGGCGGGACGGACCCTCAACTAATGAAAAACTGTTTTTT
CAWRDGPSTNEKLFF
>TRBD1|TRBJ1-2|few|TRBV9
TGTGCCAGCAGCCCCCGGACAGGTTTTGGGTATGGCTACACCTTC
CASSPRTGFGYGYTF
>NA|TRBJ2-1|NA|TRBV19
TGTGCCAGTAGTACTGGGGGGAGCGCCTACAATGAGCAGTTCTTC
CASSTGGSAYNEQFF
>NA|TRBJ2-1|NA|TRBV27
TGTGCCAGCCGGGAATTTGGCTCCTACAATGAGCAGTTCTTC
CASREFGSYNEQFF
>NA|TRBJ1-2|NA|TRBV10-3
TGTGCCATCAGTGAAAGTCAGGGAGAAAGCTATGGCTACACCTTC
CAISESQGESYGYTF
>NA|TRBJ1-6|once|TRBV11-2
TGTGCCAGCAGCAACGACAGGACCTATAATTCACCCCTCCACTTT
CASSNDRTYNSPLHF
>TRBD1|TRBJ2-2|NA|TRBV5-1
TGCGCCAGCAGCTTGGCCCTTGGACAGGGAGGTCGGACCGGGGAGCTGTTTTTT
CASSLALGQGGRTGELFF
>NA|TRBJ2-1|NA|TRBV5-5
TGTGCCAGCAGCTTGACCCCGATCTACAATGAGCAGTTCTTC
CASSLTPIYNEQFF
>TRBD2|TRBJ2-7|NA|TRBV4-1
TGCGCCAGCAGCCAAGTCGCTAGCGGGACCTACGAGCAGTACTTC
CASSQVASGTYEQYF
>NA|TRBJ1-2|NA|TRBV5-1
TGCGCCAGCAGCTTGGGCGGACACCCAAACTATGGCTACACCTTC
CASSLGGHPNYGYTF
>NA|TRBJ1-4|NA|TRBV6-6
TGTGCCAGCAAGGAGGGTGAAAAACTGTTTTTT
CASKEGEKLFF
>TRBD2|TRBJ2-3|NA|TRBV10-1
TGCGCCAGCAGTGAGTCGCGGGAGGGAGATACGCAGTATTTT
CASSESREGDTQYF
>TRBD2|TRBJ2-1|NA|TRBV4-3
TGCGCCAGCAGCCAAGACTCCTTAGCGGGAACCTACAATGAGCAGTTCTTC
CASSQDSLAGTYNEQFF
>TRBD2|TRBJ2-1|NA|TRBV28
TGTGCCAGCAGCCTGGTGACTAGCGGGGGGAATGAGCAGTTCTTC
CASSLVTSGGNEQFF
>TRBD1|TRBJ1-4|NA|TRBV27
TGTGCCAGCAGTTTATCCGCAGACAGGGCACTGGCAACTAATGAAAAACTGTTTTTT
CASSLSADRALATNEKLFF
>TRBD2|TRBJ2-2|NA|TRBV7-6
TGTGCCAGCAGCTTAGATCTCGCGGGGGGCGCGGCCGGGGAGCTGTTTTTT
CASSLDLAGGAAGELFF